This T cell receptor beta chain was sequenced for a study of OX40 agonist ivuxolimab in advanced cancers. Study-wide background: Of the patients, three showed partial responses, one with hepatocellular carcinoma and two with cutaneous melanoma. Overall study results and limits: Certain nonresponding patients likewise had low normalized T-cell clonal expansion.

This clone was counted between two and nine times. Its antigen is unidentified. Using immunoSEQ multiplex PCR, the repertoire was profiled, and TCRdb retains in-frame clones only, with some absent. The sample carries about 36,000 clones, about 78% recorded once. The CDR3 length is 14 residues. V was cut by 5 bases and J by 1 base, with 10 bases left in between. Germline V gives CDR1 SGDLS, CDR2 YYNGEE. The chain carries TRBV9 and TRBJ2-1; D remains unclear. The input for sequencing was CD4+ or CD8+ T cells sorted from blood, taken in a trial of the OX40 agonist ivuxolimab. The sequence was obtained from an adult with an advanced solid tumor such as melanoma, head and neck, liver or kidney cancer. In DNA form, the CDR3 reads TGTGCCAGCAGTCCTCACCCTTCCTACAATGAGCAGTTCTTC. Translating it yields CASSPHPSYNEQFF. Combining the CDR3 with reference TRBV9 and TRBJ2-1 gives the whole variable domain DSGVTQTPKHLITATGQRVTLRCSPRSGDLSVYWYQQSLDQGLQFLIQYYNGEERAKGNILERFSAQQFPDLHSELNLSSLELGDSALYFCASSPHPSYNEQFFGPGTRLTVL.